The 5 T cell receptor beta chains below all came from one sample that was sequenced in a study of blood T cell repertoires in COVID-19. The assay was immunoSEQ multiplex PCR, and TCRdb's table has in-frame clones only and misses some. The table has 200,000 to 250,000 clones, 86% seen once. Input material: peripheral blood. The receptors were sampled from a man aged 25 to 40 who had recovered from COVID-19.

This rearrangement joins TRBV27 to TRBJ2-7; D not certain. The V end was cut by 3 bases, the J end by 4 bases, with 10 bases between. In germline, CDR1 is MNHEY, CDR2 SMNVEV (reference sequence). The CDR3 is 13 residues long. The CDR3 DNA reads as TGTGCCAGCAGTTTTAGTAGTGCGTACGAGCAGTACTTC. This translates into CASSFSSAYEQYF.

To note about this clone: Germline and junction disagree at one end, which may indicate a read error. V usage is TRBV7-8 and J usage is TRBJ1-3; D may be TRBD1 (6 bases). CDR1 is SGHVS and CDR2 is FQNEAQ in the germline V gene. CDR3 length: 17 amino acids. The CDR3 DNA reads as TGTGCCAGCACCTTAAGGGGGGGGCTCCTCTCTGGAAACACCATATATTTT. Translation gives CASTLRGGLLSGNTIYF.

V is TRBV7-9 and J is TRBJ2-3, with a tentative D call TRBD2 (6 bases). The CDR3 sequence is 14 residues long. The germline V gene encodes CDR1 SEHNR and CDR2 FQNEAQ (reference sequence). V lost 4 bases to trimming and J lost 3 bases, with 11 bases between them. The CDR3 sequence: CASSSTGETDTQYF. In DNA, the CDR3 is TGTGCCAGCAGCTCCACGGGGGAAACAGATACGCAGTATTTT. Combining the CDR3 with reference TRBV7-9 and TRBJ2-3 gives the whole variable domain DTGVSQNPRHKITKRGQNVTFRCDPISEHNRLYWYRQTLGQGPEFLTYFQNEAQLEKSRLLSDRFSAERPKGSFSTLEIQRTEQGDSAMYLCASSSTGETDTQYFGPGTRLTVL.

The chain joins TRBV10-3 to TRBJ2-1, with D perhaps TRBD1 (5 bases). V lost 5 bases and J lost 5, with 16 bases in between. The length of the CDR3 is 15 residues. Germline V gene sequence: CDR1 ENHRY, CDR2 SYGVKD. The DNA for the CDR3 is TGTGCCATCAGTACTACAGTCCAGGGAAACAATGAGCAGTTCTTC. Its translation is CAISTTVQGNNEQFF.

This chain uses TRBV11-2 with TRBJ2-5, with D unresolved. The CDR3 is made up of 11 amino acids. Germline V gives CDR1 SGHAT, CDR2 FQNNGV. V dropped 4 bases and J dropped 4 bases, with 4 bases sitting between them. The DNA of the CDR3 is TGTGCCAGCAGCTCCGGAGAGACCCAGTACTTC. It yields the protein CASSSGETQYF.